The entry below gives a single T cell receptor beta chain sequence along with its context. This sample is part of a study of blood T cell repertoires in COVID-19. Study-level background: Both acute and convalescent COVID-19 samples were obtained from the United States, Italy and Spain. PBMCs, B-cell-depleted T cells, or T cells provided the cDNA or gDNA that made up the material.

Study processing details: Estimates of nucleated cell counts were drawn from the amplification of reference gene primers. Clones were read by immunoSEQ multiplex PCR, and TCRdb kept only the in-frame ones, dropping some. D and trimming were read from the DNA, whereas the V and J calls and clone size are those reported in that table. The sample lists around 72,000 clones; over 65% were seen once. Sequencing was carried out using peripheral blood. This clonotype was obtained from a woman older than 75 with acute or convalescent COVID-19.

The CDR3 loop is CASSPRDRGVRTEAFF. The CDR3 nucleotides are TGTGCCAGCAGCCCTCGGGATCGGGGAGTGCGGACTGAAGCTTTCTTT. This chain joins TRBV9 and TRBJ1-1; no clear D gene. The CDR3 is 16 residues long. V shed 4 bases and J shed 5 bases, with 21 bases lying between them. Germline CDR1 and CDR2: SGDLS and YYNGEE.